The 7 T cell receptor beta chains below come from one sample, sequenced in a study of regulatory dendritic cells for organ transplantation. No antigen has been identified for these receptors. Assay used: immunoSEQ multiplex PCR; TCRdb lists only in-frame clones, some missing. The table records tens of thousands of clones, 80% to 90% of them present only once. Sorted subsets were CFSE-labeled and cultured about 5 days with allogeneic dendritic cells. What was sequenced was naive CD4+ T cells from blood cultured with regulatory dendritic cells. Subset of the sample: CD45RA+ naive T cells. The source is a human donor in good health.

V usage is TRBV7-6 and J usage is TRBJ2-3, with unresolved D. Germline-derived CDR1 and CDR2 are SGHVS and FNYEAQ. V shed 0 bases and J shed 0 bases, with 10 bases lying between them. This CDR3 is 16 amino acids long. CDR3 nucleotide sequence: TGTGCCAGCAGCTTAGCCGGGTGGGGTAGCACAGATACGCAGTATTTT. Translating gives CASSLAGWGSTDTQYF.

The chain links TRBV19 to TRBJ2-7, with D maybe TRBD1 (5 bases). V lost 4 bases to trimming and J lost 0 bases, with 19 bases between them. The CDR3 has 17 amino acids. The germline CDR1 and CDR2 sequences are LNHDA and SQIVND (reference sequence). The CDR3: CASSNPRAATGSYEQYF. CDR3 in DNA: TGTGCCAGTAGTAACCCAAGAGCCGCAACAGGCTCCTACGAGCAGTACTTC.

The chain joins TRBV29-1 to TRBJ1-1; D perhaps matches TRBD1 (5 bases). With 4 bases removed from V and 4 bases from J, the gap between germline ends came to 19 bases. CDR3 length: 15 residues. CDR1 and CDR2 from the germline V gene are SQVTM and ANQGSEA. CDR3 nucleotides: TGCAGCGTTGCATTCTTAGGGCGGAGGGGCACTGAAGCTTTCTTT. Amino acids: CSVAFLGRRGTEAFF.

This clone was recorded a few times. The CDR3 is CASSLNPRRIAEAFF. The DNA for the CDR3 is TGTGCCAGCAGCTTAAACCCCAGGCGGATAGCTGAAGCTTTCTTT. The chain couples TRBV7-9 to TRBJ1-1; D unclear. Trimming cost V 2 bases and J 6 bases, with 16 bases left between them. The CDR3 sequence is 15 residues long. Germline CDR1 and CDR2: SEHNR and FQNEAQ (reference sequence).

This sequence joins TRBV7-8 and TRBJ2-1; 10 bases agree with TRBD2. V lost 5 bases and J lost 8; bases outside the gene matches: 15. Germline V lookup: CDR1 SGHVS, CDR2 FQNEAQ. The CDR3 extends over 17 amino acids. CDR3 amino acids: CASSPRGSSGGDDEQFF. DNA for the CDR3: TGTGCCAGCAGCCCTAGAGGGTCGAGCGGGGGGGATGATGAGCAGTTCTTC.

The chain links TRBV27 to TRBJ1-5, with D unclear. This CDR3 is built from 14 residues. V was pared by 2 bases and J by 3 bases, with 8 bases between. Germline V gene data show CDR1 as MNHEY and CDR2 as SMNVEV (reference sequence). CDR3: CASSLHDINQPQHF. In nucleotides, the CDR3 is TGTGCCAGCAGTTTACACGACATCAATCAGCCCCAGCATTTT.

The CDR3 DNA reads TGCAGCGTTGAAGACCCGCGGGACAGAGAATCCGAGCAGTACTTC. It codes for CSVEDPRDRESEQYF. This chain links TRBV29-1 with TRBJ2-7, with D possibly being TRBD1 (7 bases). The germline V gene encodes CDR1 SQVTM and CDR2 ANQGSEA. V dropped 0 bases and J dropped 6 bases, with 18 bases sitting between them. This CDR3 is 15 amino acids long.